Presented here are 29 T cell receptor beta chains from one specimen sequenced in a study of blood T cell repertoires in COVID-19. Method: immunoSEQ multiplex PCR; TCRdb's copy keeps in-frame clones and lacks some. Counted here are about 270,000 clones, approximately 86% occurring once; the ten biggest clones make up about an eighth. Input material: peripheral blood. The receptors stem from a woman in her 70s with COVID-19, enrolled during active disease.

V is TRBV9 and J is TRBJ2-3; 9 bases map to TRBD2. Germline V CDR1 and CDR2: SGDLS, YYNGEE. The junction had 4 bases not matched to a gene; V was cut back by 4 bases and J by 1 base. The CDR3 is 15 residues long. Here the CDR3 reads CASSSLAGGTDTQYF. The CDR3 DNA reads as TGTGCCAGCAGCTCGTTAGCGGGGGGCACAGATACGCAGTATTTT.

The rearrangement uses TRBV24-1 and TRBJ2-5; 8 bases are a match to TRBD1. V lost 7 bases and J lost 0; bases outside the gene matches: 6. This CDR3 contains 15 residues. Germline CDR1 reads KGHDR; CDR2 reads SFDVKD. The CDR3 region has the DNA TGTGCCACCAGCGGAACGGACAGGGACCAAGAGACCCAGTACTTC. It translates to CATSGTDRDQETQYF.

The chain has TRBV27 and TRBJ2-5; tentative D call: TRBD1 (5 bases). Trimming took off 8 bases at V and 0 bases at J, with 10 bases between the two ends. CDR3 length equals 13 residues. CDR1 is MNHEY, CDR2 SMNVEV, per germline (reference sequence). The CDR3 loop is CASRNRYQETQYF. CDR3 nucleotides: TGTGCCAGCCGAAACAGGTACCAAGAGACCCAGTACTTC.

CDR3 sequence: CASSLAGGYTF. For the CDR3, the DNA is TGCGCCAGCAGCTTGGCCGGTGGCTACACCTTC. The chain recombines TRBV5-1 with TRBJ1-2, with unresolved D. Germline V CDR1 and CDR2: SGHRS, YFSETQ. The CDR3 sequence is 11 residues long. Deletions cut 0 bases from V and 7 bases from J, with 4 bases between.

The chain joins TRBV7-9 to TRBJ1-2; tentatively, D is TRBD1 (6 bases). Trimming left V 1 base short and J 4 bases short, with 16 bases between. Germline V lookup: CDR1 SEHNR, CDR2 FQNEAQ (reference sequence). The CDR3 totals 16 residues. The DNA for the CDR3 is TGTGCCAGCAGCTTAGTGGGCGTCAGGGGACCCTATGGCTACACCTTC. Encoded protein: CASSLVGVRGPYGYTF.

V is TRBV9 and J is TRBJ1-1; no reliable D call. CDR1 and CDR2 (germline): SGDLS, YYNGEE. V lost 0 bases to trimming and J lost 1 base, with 4 bases between them. The CDR3 totals 13 residues. CDR3 nucleotide sequence: TGTGCCAGCAGCGTAGACTGGAACACTGAAGCTTTCTTT. This translates into CASSVDWNTEAFF.

The chain uses TRBV19 and TRBJ2-5; D uncertain. Germline assignment: CDR1 LNHDA and CDR2 SQIVND (reference sequence). CDR3 length: 13 amino acids. V was shortened by 5 bases and J by 5 bases, with 12 bases between the two germline ends. CDR3 bases: TGTGCCAGTAGTCCTAACCTCCGGGAGACCCAGTACTTC. It is translated as CASSPNLRETQYF. The complete variable domain, with remaining parts taken from reference TRBV19 and TRBJ2-5, reads DGGITQSPKYLFRKEGQNVTLSCEQNLNHDAMYWYRQDPGQGLRLIYYSQIVNDFQKGDIAEGYSVSREKKESFPLTVTSAQKNPTAFYLCASSPNLRETQYFGPGTRLLVL.

This clone showed up just a few times. The rearrangement joins TRBV3-1 (or the pseudogene TRBV3-2) to TRBJ1-1; the D gene is possibly TRBD1 (5 bases). The CDR3 loop spans 15 amino acids. CDR1 and CDR2 (germline): LGHDT, YNNKEL (reference sequence). Trimming took 4 bases from V and 3 from J, leaving 15 bases between them. DNA of the CDR3: TGTGCCAGCAGCCCTTACAATAAGGGGTACACTGAAGCTTTCTTT. It translates to CASSPYNKGYTEAFF.

The rearrangement links TRBV2 to TRBJ2-3; a possible D gene is TRBD2 (7 bases). The CDR3 contains 15 residues. Trimming left V 4 bases short and J 4 bases short, with 15 bases between. Germline loops: CDR1 SNHLY, CDR2 FYNNEI. CDR3 sequence reads: CASSGGGAGPDTQYF. The CDR3 DNA is TGTGCCAGCAGTGGTGGGGGGGCCGGTCCAGATACGCAGTATTTT.

This clone was counted a few times. The chain uses TRBV6-6 and TRBJ2-7, with 7 bases fitting TRBD1. The CDR3 is 15 amino acids. Per the germline V gene, CDR1 is MNHNY and CDR2 is SVGAGI (reference sequence). J was trimmed by 5 bases and V by 2 bases; bases with no gene match: 9. DNA of the CDR3: TGTGCCAGCAGTTACGTAGCAGGACAGGAGGACGAGCAGTACTTC. Protein product: CASSYVAGQEDEQYF.

V is TRBV18 and J is TRBJ1-2; D perhaps matches TRBD1 (5 bases). Trimming shortened V by 2 bases and J by 4 bases, and 17 bases separated the two germline ends. The germline gives CDR1 KGHSH, CDR2 LQKENI. CDR3 length: 16 amino acids. This chain's CDR3 is CASSPISGGGGYGYTF. CDR3 DNA sequence: TGTGCCAGCTCACCAATCTCGGGGGGAGGAGGCTATGGCTACACCTTC.

The gene calls are TRBV7-9 and TRBJ1-6, with a weak D call TRBD1 (6 bases). This CDR3 is 14 amino acids long. The germline gives CDR1 SEHNR, CDR2 FQNEAQ (reference sequence). V lost 5 bases and J 7 bases, leaving 12 bases between the germline ends. CDR3 nucleotides: TGTGCCAGCAGCCCGGGACAAACCAATTCACCCCTCCACTTT. As protein: CASSPGQTNSPLHF.

V and J are TRBV5-1 and TRBJ2-7; tentative D call: TRBD2 (6 bases). The CDR3 consists of 14 residues. Germline V gives CDR1 SGHRS, CDR2 YFSETQ. V was cut by 3 bases and J by 2 bases, with 12 bases left in between. CDR3 bases: TGCGCCAGCAGCTCCGACGGGGGTGCCTACGAGCAGTACTTC. Protein: CASSSDGGAYEQYF.

The gene calls are TRBV24-1 and TRBJ1-2, with TRBD1 as a possible D gene (6 bases). The length of the CDR3 is 16 residues. Germline CDR1 is KGHDR and CDR2 is SFDVKD. V was clipped by 5 bases and J by 6 bases, with 21 bases between them. DNA for the CDR3: TGTGCCACCAGTGGCTCAAGGCCGGGCAGGGGAAATGGCTACACCTTC. It is translated as CATSGSRPGRGNGYTF.

The chain links TRBV24-1 to TRBJ2-1, with 7 bases lining up with TRBD1. Germline V CDR1 and CDR2: KGHDR, SFDVKD. V lost 8 bases and J lost 4; bases outside the gene matches: 7. This CDR3 is built from 14 residues. CDR3 sequence: CATKGAGVYNEQFF. The CDR3 bases are TGTGCCACCAAGGGGGCAGGAGTTTACAATGAGCAGTTCTTC.

The DNA of the CDR3 is TGCGCCAGCTCCCGAGGGAAGCGGGGGACAGATACGCAGTATTTT. This gives the protein CASSRGKRGTDTQYF. V and J are TRBV10-1 and TRBJ2-3; 8 bases map to TRBD2. In germline, CDR1 is WNHNN, CDR2 SYGVQD (reference sequence). The CDR3 is 15 residues long. V trimming: 8 bases; J trimming: 3 bases; junction bases outside the gene matches: 10.

This chain joins TRBV18 and TRBJ1-6, with D possibly being TRBD1 (6 bases). CDR3 length: 13 residues. The V and J ends lost 6 bases and 8 bases respectively, with 11 bases between them. Germline V gene data show CDR1 as KGHSH and CDR2 as LQKENI. CDR3 residues: CASSRGGDSPLHF. CDR3 sequence (DNA): TGTGCCAGCTCCCGAGGGGGTGATTCACCCCTCCACTTT.

This clone occurred a few times. The chain joins TRBV27 to TRBJ1-1; tentative D call: TRBD1 (6 bases). V lost 5 bases to trimming and J lost 4 bases, with 26 bases between them. CDR3 length equals 18 residues. Germline CDR1 MNHEY, CDR2 SMNVEV (reference sequence). CDR3: CASSLTPLGGQIGTEAFF. The CDR3 coding sequence is TGTGCCAGCAGTCTAACCCCTCTGGGGGGGCAAATCGGCACTGAAGCTTTCTTT.

The chain combines TRBV5-1 with TRBJ1-1; the match to TRBD1 covers 7 bases. Germline loops: CDR1 SGHRS, CDR2 YFSETQ. The length of the CDR3 is 15 residues. Losses at the gene ends were 4 bases for V and 0 bases for J; bases not matched to a gene: 6. CDR3 in amino acids: CASSTYGTVNTEAFF. Here the CDR3 DNA reads TGCGCCAGCAGCACTTATGGGACAGTGAACACTGAAGCTTTCTTT.

The CDR3 spells CASSKSRDRAGELFF. CDR3 nucleotides: TGCGCCAGCAGCAAGTCCCGGGACAGGGCCGGGGAGCTGTTTTTT. The chain links TRBV4-1 to TRBJ2-2; TRBD1 agrees at 9 bases. The CDR3 extends over 15 amino acids. Germline assignment: CDR1 MGHRA and CDR2 YSYEKL. Trimming removed 5 bases from V and 6 bases from J; junction bases left unmatched: 7.

The chain employs TRBV3-1 (or the pseudogene TRBV3-2) and TRBJ2-3, with D possibly being TRBD2 (5 bases). The CDR3 totals 14 residues. In germline, CDR1 is LGHDT, CDR2 YNNKEL (reference sequence). Trimming stripped 3 bases from V and 5 bases from J, with 12 bases between. This CDR3 reads CASSQASGGDTQYF. The CDR3 nucleotides read TGTGCCAGCAGCCAGGCCAGCGGCGGAGATACGCAGTATTTT.

This clone was seen once. The chain employs TRBV20-1 and TRBJ2-2, with D maybe TRBD2 (5 bases). Germline CDR1 and CDR2: DFQATT and SNEGSKA (reference sequence). The CDR3 covers 14 residues. Between the trimmed V and J ends, which lost 3 bases and 4 bases, there was a span of 12 bases. Here the CDR3 reads CSASPGLGTGELFF. CDR3 in DNA: TGCAGTGCTAGTCCGGGGTTAGGCACCGGGGAGCTGTTTTTT.

V gene TRBV19 combines with J gene TRBJ2-2; 9 bases map to TRBD1. This CDR3 has 16 amino acids. Germline-derived CDR1 and CDR2 are LNHDA and SQIVND (reference sequence). Unmatched junction bases numbered 6, after V lost 1 base and J lost 6 bases. The CDR3 sequence: CASSIVTGGIAGELFF. DNA of the CDR3: TGTGCCAGTAGTATAGTCACAGGGGGCATCGCCGGGGAGCTGTTTTTT. Variable domain in full (rest from reference TRBV19 and TRBJ2-2): DGGITQSPKYLFRKEGQNVTLSCEQNLNHDAMYWYRQDPGQGLRLIYYSQIVNDFQKGDIAEGYSVSREKKESFPLTVTSAQKNPTAFYLCASSIVTGGIAGELFFGEGSRLTVL.

This chain uses TRBV7-2 with TRBJ2-7; no clear D gene. CDR1 and CDR2 from the germline V gene are SGHTA and FQGNSA. V lost 6 bases to trimming and J lost 8 bases, with 17 bases between them. The length of the CDR3 is 13 residues. CDR3 loop: CASSPDTALKQYF. CDR3 sequence (DNA): TGTGCCAGCAGTCCTGACACCGCTTTGAAGCAGTACTTC. The full variable domain, with the rest looked up from reference TRBV7-2 and TRBJ2-7, is GAGVSQSPSNKVTEKGKDVELRCDPISGHTALYWYRQSLGQGLEFLIYFQGNSAPDKSGLPSDRFSAERTGGSVSTLTIQRTQQEDSAVYLCASSPDTALKQYFGPGTRLTVT.

This chain connects TRBV6-5 to TRBJ1-2, with D perhaps matching TRBD1 (5 bases). The V gene's germline CDR1 is MNHEY and CDR2 SVGAGI. This CDR3 spans 12 amino acids. V shed 6 bases and J shed 8 bases, with 13 bases lying between them. This CDR3 reads CASSPGFKGYTF. The CDR3, as DNA: TGTGCCAGCAGCCCAGGGTTCAAAGGCTACACCTTC.

The gene calls are TRBV5-1 and TRBJ1-2; 9 bases are a match to TRBD1. Germline CDR1 SGHRS, CDR2 YFSETQ. V shed 3 bases and J 5 bases; nucleotides not matched to a gene: 11. CDR3 size: 16 residues. The CDR3 DNA follows: TGCGCCAGCAGCTACAACCCGGGACAGGGCGTATATGGCTACACCTTC. Encoded protein: CASSYNPGQGVYGYTF.

This chain links TRBV2 with TRBJ2-2; D gene unclear. CDR1 is SNHLY, CDR2 FYNNEI, per germline. V lost 7 bases to trimming and J lost 6 bases, with 15 bases between them. The CDR3 extends over 14 amino acids. The CDR3 nucleotides are TGTGCCAGCACAGTAACCACCGTCCCCGGGGAGCTGTTTTTT. Translated: CASTVTTVPGELFF.

The chain joins TRBV9 to TRBJ2-7, with D perhaps matching TRBD1 (6 bases). CDR1 and CDR2 (germline): SGDLS, YYNGEE. V dropped 3 bases and J dropped 2 bases, with 12 bases sitting between them. The CDR3 extends over 14 amino acids. DNA for the CDR3: TGTGCCAGCAGCGGAGGCAGGGGAACCTACGAGCAGTACTTC. Its protein product is CASSGGRGTYEQYF.

The chain recombines TRBV4-3 with TRBJ2-1; 10 bases match TRBD1. V trimming: 1 base; J trimming: 5 bases; junction bases outside the gene matches: 2. The CDR3 sequence is 15 residues long. Germline V gene data show CDR1 as LGHNA and CDR2 as YSLEER. The DNA of the CDR3 is TGCGCCAGCAGCCAAGCCGGGACAGGGGACAATGAGCAGTTCTTC. Translating gives CASSQAGTGDNEQFF.